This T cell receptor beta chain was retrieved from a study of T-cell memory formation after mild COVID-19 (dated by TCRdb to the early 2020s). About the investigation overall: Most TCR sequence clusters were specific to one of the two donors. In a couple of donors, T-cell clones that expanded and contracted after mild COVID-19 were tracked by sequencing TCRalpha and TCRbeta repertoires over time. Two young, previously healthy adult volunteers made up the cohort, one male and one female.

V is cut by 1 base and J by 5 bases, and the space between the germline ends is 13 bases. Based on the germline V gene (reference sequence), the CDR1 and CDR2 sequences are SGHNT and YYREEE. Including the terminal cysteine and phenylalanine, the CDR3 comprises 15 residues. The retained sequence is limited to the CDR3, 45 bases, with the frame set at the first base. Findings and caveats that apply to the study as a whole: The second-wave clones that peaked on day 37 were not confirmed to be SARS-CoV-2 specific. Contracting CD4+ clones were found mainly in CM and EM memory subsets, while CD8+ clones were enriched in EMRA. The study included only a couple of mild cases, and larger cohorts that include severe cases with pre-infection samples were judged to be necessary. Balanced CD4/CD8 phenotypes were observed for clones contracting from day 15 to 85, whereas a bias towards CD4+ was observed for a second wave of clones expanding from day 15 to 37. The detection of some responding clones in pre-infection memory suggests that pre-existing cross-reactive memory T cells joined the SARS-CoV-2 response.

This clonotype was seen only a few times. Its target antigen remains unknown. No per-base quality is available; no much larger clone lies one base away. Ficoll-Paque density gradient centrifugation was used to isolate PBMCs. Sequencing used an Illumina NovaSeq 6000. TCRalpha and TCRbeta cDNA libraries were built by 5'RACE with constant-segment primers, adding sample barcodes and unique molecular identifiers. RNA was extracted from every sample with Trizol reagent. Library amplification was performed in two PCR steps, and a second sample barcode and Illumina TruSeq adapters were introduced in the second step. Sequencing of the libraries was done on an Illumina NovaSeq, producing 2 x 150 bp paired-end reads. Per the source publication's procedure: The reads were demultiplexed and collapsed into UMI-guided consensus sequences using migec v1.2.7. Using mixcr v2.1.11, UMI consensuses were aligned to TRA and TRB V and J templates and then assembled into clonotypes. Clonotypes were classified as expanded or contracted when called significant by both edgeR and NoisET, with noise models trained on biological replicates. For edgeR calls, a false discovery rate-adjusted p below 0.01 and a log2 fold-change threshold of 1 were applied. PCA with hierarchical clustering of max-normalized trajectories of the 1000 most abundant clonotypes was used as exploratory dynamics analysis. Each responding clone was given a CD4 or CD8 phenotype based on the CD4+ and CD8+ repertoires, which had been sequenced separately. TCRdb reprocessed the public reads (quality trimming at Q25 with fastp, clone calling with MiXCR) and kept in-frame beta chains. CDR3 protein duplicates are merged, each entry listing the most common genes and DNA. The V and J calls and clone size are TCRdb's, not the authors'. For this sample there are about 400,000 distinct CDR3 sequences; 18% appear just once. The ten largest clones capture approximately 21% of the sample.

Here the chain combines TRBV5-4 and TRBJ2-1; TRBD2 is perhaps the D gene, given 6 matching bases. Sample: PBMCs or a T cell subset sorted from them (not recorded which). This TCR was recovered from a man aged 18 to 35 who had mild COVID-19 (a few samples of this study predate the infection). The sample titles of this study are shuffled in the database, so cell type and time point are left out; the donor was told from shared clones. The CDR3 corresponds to CASSLIGGKDNEQFF. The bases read TGTGCCAGCAGCTTGATCGGGGGAAAGGACAATGAGCAGTTCTTC.